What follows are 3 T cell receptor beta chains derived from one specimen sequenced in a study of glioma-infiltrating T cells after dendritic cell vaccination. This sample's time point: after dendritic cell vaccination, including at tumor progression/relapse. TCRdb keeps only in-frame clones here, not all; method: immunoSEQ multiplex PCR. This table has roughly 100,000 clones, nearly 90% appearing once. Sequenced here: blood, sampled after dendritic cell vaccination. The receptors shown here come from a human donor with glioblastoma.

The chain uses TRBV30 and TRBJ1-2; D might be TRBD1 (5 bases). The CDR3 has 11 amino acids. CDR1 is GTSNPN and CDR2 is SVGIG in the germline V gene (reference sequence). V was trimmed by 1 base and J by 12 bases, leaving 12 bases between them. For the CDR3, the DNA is TGTGCCTGGAGTGGGCGGCCGGGGGACACCTTC. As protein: CAWSGRPGDTF.

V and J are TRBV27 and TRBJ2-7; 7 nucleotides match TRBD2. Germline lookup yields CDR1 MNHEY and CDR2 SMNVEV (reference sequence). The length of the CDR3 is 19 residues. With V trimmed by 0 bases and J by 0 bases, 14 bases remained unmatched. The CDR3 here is CASSLSGGTRSRSSYEQYF. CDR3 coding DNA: TGTGCCAGCAGTTTATCGGGGGGGACTCGGTCGAGAAGCTCCTACGAGCAGTACTTC.

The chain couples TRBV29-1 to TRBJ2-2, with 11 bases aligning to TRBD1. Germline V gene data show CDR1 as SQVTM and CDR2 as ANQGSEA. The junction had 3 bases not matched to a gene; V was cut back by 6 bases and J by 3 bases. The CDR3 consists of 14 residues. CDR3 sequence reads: CSVGQGGYTGELFF. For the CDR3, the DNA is TGCAGCGTGGGACAGGGGGGGTACACCGGGGAGCTGTTTTTT.